The 27 T cell receptor beta chains in this list originate from one sample, sequenced in a study of T cells in Graves' hyperthyroidism and ophthalmopathy. The source material, RNA transcripts, was used to amplify TCR beta CDR3 regions. The HTBI primer set served for first-round RT-PCR of the TCR CDR3. TCRdb ran MiXCR on the multiplex PCR reads and lists one entry per CDR3 protein. The sample shows fewer than 700,000 distinct CDR3 sequences, around 15% of them seen only once. The sequenced material came from blood. These receptors came from a woman aged 25 to 39 with Graves' hyperthyroidism.

In this sample, this clonotype turned up a few times. V usage is TRBV19 and J usage is TRBJ1-1; D unclear. This CDR3 has 13 amino acids. V lost 6 bases and J lost 5, with 13 bases in between. Germline loops: CDR1 LNHDA, CDR2 SQIVND (reference sequence). The CDR3 region is CASSASSPTEAFF. For the CDR3, the DNA is TGTGCCAGTAGCGCATCCTCTCCGACTGAAGCTTTCTTT.

As for this clonotype: This may stem from a read error, because a much larger clone lies one nucleotide away. The chain is built from TRBV6-5 and TRBJ2-7, with D hard to call. Germline V lookup: CDR1 MNHEY, CDR2 SVGAGI. The CDR3 consists of 11 residues. The CDR3 coding sequence is TGTGCCAGCAGTTGGGGTTCCGAGCAGTCCTTC. Translated, it gives CASSWGSEQSF.

In this sample, this clonotype turned up a few times. The chain couples TRBV10-3 to TRBJ2-1; a possible D gene is TRBD2 (6 bases). Germline CDR1 reads ENHRY; CDR2 reads SYGVKD. CDR3 length equals 17 residues. V gave up 0 bases and J gave up 3 bases, with 15 bases separating them. CDR3 coding DNA: TGTGCCATCAGTGAGTCGACGGGGGATTTCCTCTACAATGAGCAGTTCTTC. It is translated as CAISESTGDFLYNEQFF.

This clonotype has just a few counts. The chain is built from TRBV5-6 and TRBJ2-5; D is undetermined. Trimming took 2 bases from V and 1 from J, leaving 3 bases between them. The CDR3 has 12 amino acids. The V gene's germline CDR1 is SGHDT and CDR2 YYEEEE. CDR3 region: CASSFTQETQYF. Here the CDR3 DNA reads TGTGCCAGCAGCTTTACCCAAGAGACCCAGTACTTC.

This chain links TRBV4-2 with TRBJ2-1; TRBD2 matches 7 bases. V gave up 3 bases and J gave up 14 bases; unmatched junction bases: 13. This CDR3 contains 14 residues. The germline CDR1 and CDR2 sequences are LGHNA and YNFKEQ. The CDR3 DNA is TGTGCCAGCAGCCAGGACCTTAAGCGGGATAGGGAGTTCTTC. This encodes CASSQDLKRDREFF.

This clonotype has just a few counts. The chain employs TRBV7-9 and TRBJ2-2; D possibly matches TRBD1 or TRBD2 (6 bases each). CDR1 and CDR2 from the germline V gene are SEHNR and FQNEAQ (reference sequence). V was shortened by 5 bases and J by 0 bases, with 13 bases between the two germline ends. The CDR3 consists of 16 residues. CDR3 DNA: TGTGCCAGCAGCCCCATAGGGGGGCCGAACACCGGGGAGCTGTTTTTT. Amino acids: CASSPIGGPNTGELFF.

This clonotype was observed a handful of times. The chain employs TRBV6-1 and TRBJ2-2; no clear D. Germline V lookup: CDR1 MNHNS, CDR2 SASEGT. V gave up 6 bases and J gave up 4 bases, with 15 bases separating them. The CDR3 consists of 15 residues. CDR3 nucleotide sequence: TGTGCCAGCAGCCGCGGACCCGCGATCACCGGGGAGCTGTTTTTT. This translates into CASSRGPAITGELFF.

This clonotype was detected many times. The chain is built from TRBV2 and TRBJ2-3, with no clear D. Germline V gene sequence: CDR1 SNHLY, CDR2 FYNNEI. V was pared by 3 bases and J by 2 bases, with 9 bases between. CDR3 size: 14 residues. CDR3 in DNA: TGTGCCAGCAGTGATTGGCGGACCACAGATACGCAGTATTTT. It codes for CASSDWRTTDTQYF. The variable domain in full, completed from reference TRBV2 and TRBJ2-3, reads EPEVTQTPSHQVTQMGQEVILRCVPISNHLYFYWYRQILGQKVEFLVSFYNNEISEKSEIFDDQFSVERPDGSNFTLKIRSTKLEDSAMYFCASSDWRTTDTQYFGPGTRLTVL.

Ten or more counts support this clonotype. The chain couples TRBV7-9 to TRBJ2-1, with D tentatively TRBD1 (5 bases). CDR1 is SEHNR, CDR2 FQNEAQ, per germline (reference sequence). Trimming stripped 5 bases from V and 7 bases from J, with 9 bases between. This CDR3 contains 12 residues. As DNA, the CDR3 is TGTGCCAGCAGCCCGAGACAGAATGAGCAGTTCTTC. Protein: CASSPRQNEQFF.

Only a few counts were recorded for this clonotype. The rearrangement uses TRBV12-3 or TRBV12-4 and TRBJ2-1; perhaps TRBD2 as D (5 bases). CDR3 length: 13 amino acids. V lost 6 bases to trimming and J lost 6 bases, with 12 bases between them. In DNA, the CDR3 is TGTGCCAGCAGCCGTCCGGGATCCAATGAGCAGTTCTTC. Residues: CASSRPGSNEQFF.

This clonotype was seen at least ten times. V gene TRBV12-3 or TRBV12-4 combines with J gene TRBJ2-1, with D perhaps TRBD2 (5 bases). The CDR3 has 13 residues. V was shortened by 2 bases and J by 11 bases, with 13 bases between the two germline ends. Here the CDR3 DNA reads TGTGCCAGCAGTTTAAGGACTTTTCAAAAGCAGTTCTTC. Translated, it gives CASSLRTFQKQFF.

This clonotype was seen many times. V and J are TRBV7-9 and TRBJ2-5, with D unclear. V was trimmed by 1 base and J by 4 bases, leaving 10 bases between them. CDR3 length equals 14 residues. CDR1 and CDR2 from the germline V gene are SEHNR and FQNEAQ (reference sequence). Written as DNA, the CDR3 is TGTGCCAGCAGCTTAGTCGGTGGTAGAGAGACCCAGTACTTC. Protein: CASSLVGGRETQYF.

In its sample, this clonotype was seen a few times. The chain recombines TRBV7-9 with TRBJ1-3; D is undetermined. The V end lost 1 base, the J end lost 0 bases, and 10 bases lay between the germline ends. CDR3 length equals 16 residues. CDR1 and CDR2 from the germline V gene are SEHNR and FQNEAQ (reference sequence). DNA for the CDR3: TGTGCCAGCAGCTTAGTTCAGCGATACTCTGGAAACACCATATATTTT. This translates into CASSLVQRYSGNTIYF.

This clonotype came up a few times. The chain recombines TRBV5-8 with TRBJ2-1; D might be TRBD2 (6 bases). Germline lookup yields CDR1 SGHTS and CDR2 YDEGEE. This CDR3 comprises 16 residues. V dropped 0 bases and J dropped 10 bases, with 20 bases sitting between them. The CDR3 loop reads CASSLGNRRTGDEQFF. The DNA for the CDR3 is TGTGCCAGCAGCTTGGGGAACAGGCGGACGGGAGACGAGCAGTTCTTC. The full variable domain, in which reference TRBV5-8 and TRBJ2-1 provide the parts outside the CDR3, is EAGVTQSPTHLIKTRGQQATLRCSPISGHTSVYWYQQALGLGLQFLLWYDEGEERNRGNFPPRFSGRQFPNYSSELNVNALELEDSALYLCASSLGNRRTGDEQFFGPGTRLTVL.

This clonotype was picked up many times. The rearrangement uses TRBV2 and TRBJ2-3; weak D call: TRBD2 (6 bases). The V end was cut by 1 base, the J end by 4 bases, with 9 bases between. Per the germline V gene, CDR1 is SNHLY and CDR2 is FYNNEI. This CDR3 spans 14 amino acids. The CDR3 loop is CASSEGGRSDTQYF. As DNA, the CDR3 is TGTGCCAGCAGTGAAGGGGGGAGGTCAGATACGCAGTATTTT.

A few counts support this clonotype. The V call is TRBV5-5, the J call TRBJ2-1, with 12 nucleotides matching TRBD2. Unmatched junction bases numbered 6, after V lost 4 bases and J lost 1 base. This CDR3 contains 17 residues. Per the germline V gene, CDR1 is SGHKS and CDR2 is YYEKEE (reference sequence). CDR3: CASSPTSGRGSYNEQFF. The CDR3, as DNA: TGTGCCAGCAGCCCGACTAGCGGGAGAGGGTCCTACAATGAGCAGTTCTTC.

As concerns this clonotype: This may come from a read error, since a much larger clone is one base off. This chain joins TRBV30 and TRBJ2-7; D is unresolved. Germline lookup yields CDR1 GTSNPN and CDR2 SVGIG (reference sequence). The CDR3 is 13 amino acids. The CDR3 DNA is TGTGCCTGGGCCAAACCGGCCCTCTACGATCAGTACTTC. Translation gives CAWAKPALYDQYF.

This clonotype was seen only a few times. The chain employs TRBV5-1 and TRBJ1-6, with D unresolved. V lost 2 bases and J 9 bases, leaving 15 bases between the germline ends. The CDR3 is 15 amino acids. Looked up from germline, CDR1 is SGHRS and CDR2 is YFSETQ. CDR3 nucleotide sequence: TGCGCCAGCAGCTTACAGTGGACGGAGGGTTCACCCCTCCACTTT. The encoded protein is CASSLQWTEGSPLHF.

The table lists this clonotype with many counts. The rearrangement uses TRBV27 and TRBJ2-7; D is unclear. The V gene lost 1 base and the J gene lost 3 bases, with 13 bases spanning the gap. The CDR3 runs to 15 residues. Germline CDR1 is MNHEY and CDR2 is SMNVEV (reference sequence). The CDR3 protein is CASSLLARPNYEQYF. CDR3 in DNA: TGTGCCAGCAGTTTATTGGCCCGGCCTAACTACGAGCAGTACTTC.

A few counts support this clonotype. The J gene is TRBJ2-3, the V gene TRBV20-1; 8 bases line up with TRBD2. Trimming cost V 4 bases and J 5 bases; bases outside gene matches: 8. This CDR3 comprises 14 residues. The germline V gene encodes CDR1 DFQATT and CDR2 SNEGSKA (reference sequence). The CDR3 nucleotides read TGCAGTGCTAAGGGACTAGGTAGGGGAGATACGCAGTATTTT. Translation: CSAKGLGRGDTQYF.

There are many counts of this clonotype. This sequence joins TRBV29-1 and TRBJ2-3, with D perhaps matching TRBD2 (5 bases). This CDR3 region has 13 residues. Germline values: CDR1 SQVTM, CDR2 ANQGSEA. V was shortened by 4 bases and J by 1 base, with 9 bases between the two germline ends. Here the CDR3 DNA reads TGCAGCGTTGTTGGAGGTGGCACAGATACGCAGTATTTT. Encoded protein: CSVVGGGTDTQYF.

The chain has TRBV7-9 and TRBJ1-2; a possible D gene is TRBD1 (6 bases). V lost 5 bases, J lost 3 bases, and 13 bases lay in between. Germline V CDR1 and CDR2: SEHNR, FQNEAQ (reference sequence). The CDR3 spans 14 residues. The DNA for the CDR3 is TGTGCCAGCAGCCCCCGACAGGAGCACTATGGCTACACCTTC. Translation: CASSPRQEHYGYTF.

This clonotype was counted many times. The chain employs TRBV16 and TRBJ1-5; D might be TRBD1 (5 bases). V dropped 2 bases and J dropped 0 bases, with 14 bases sitting between them. The CDR3 contains 17 residues. Germline V gives CDR1 KGHSY, CDR2 FQNENV. CDR3 nucleotides: TGTGCCAGCAGCCAAGTCGGGACCGCGTATAGCAATCAGCCCCAGCATTTT. Protein sequence: CASSQVGTAYSNQPQHF.

The V gene is TRBV4-3, the J gene TRBJ1-5; no clear D. Trimming removed 5 bases from V and 4 bases from J, with 12 bases in between. The germline CDR1 and CDR2 sequences are LGHNA and YSLEER. The length of the CDR3 is 14 residues. For the CDR3, the DNA is TGCGCCAGCAGCTGGGAAACGGGGAATCAGCCCCAGCATTTT. Protein: CASSWETGNQPQHF.

This clonotype was counted ten times or more. The rearrangement joins TRBV28 to TRBJ1-5, with TRBD1 identical over 7 bases. This CDR3 comprises 16 residues. Trimming took 6 bases from V and 0 from J; bases not matched to a gene: 8. CDR1 and CDR2 (germline): MDHEN, SYDVKM. The CDR3 coding sequence is TGTGCCAGCAGCTTACCGGACAGGTTTAGCAATCAGCCCCAGCATTTT. It is translated as CASSLPDRFSNQPQHF.

This clonotype was observed many times. This chain joins TRBV28 and TRBJ2-3; D is perhaps TRBD2 (6 bases). The V end lost 2 bases, the J end lost 2 bases, and 11 bases lay between the germline ends. The CDR3 is 15 amino acids. Germline V lookup: CDR1 MDHEN, CDR2 SYDVKM. As DNA, the CDR3 is TGTGCCAGCAGTTTAGGGGGGATTACCACAGATACGCAGTATTTT. It translates to CASSLGGITTDTQYF.

This clonotype occurred many times. The CDR3 loop reads CSARADTGGQYF. DNA for the CDR3: TGCAGCGCCCGAGCGGATACCGGGGGGCAGTATTTT. V and J are TRBV29-1 and TRBJ2-3; tentatively, D is TRBD2 (6 bases). Trimming stripped 7 bases from V and 11 bases from J, with 19 bases between. CDR1 is SQVTM and CDR2 is ANQGSEA in the germline V gene. The CDR3 runs to 12 residues.